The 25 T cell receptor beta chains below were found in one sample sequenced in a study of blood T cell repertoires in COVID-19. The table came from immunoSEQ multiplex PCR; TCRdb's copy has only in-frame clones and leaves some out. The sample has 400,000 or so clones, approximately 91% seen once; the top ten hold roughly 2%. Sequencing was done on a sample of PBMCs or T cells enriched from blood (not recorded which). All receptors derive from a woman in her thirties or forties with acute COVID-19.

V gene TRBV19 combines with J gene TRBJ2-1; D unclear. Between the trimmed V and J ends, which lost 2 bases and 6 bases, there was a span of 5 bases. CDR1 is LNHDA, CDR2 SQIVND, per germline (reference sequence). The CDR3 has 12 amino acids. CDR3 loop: CASSILPNEQFF. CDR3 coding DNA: TGTGCCAGTAGTATACTCCCCAATGAGCAGTTCTTC.

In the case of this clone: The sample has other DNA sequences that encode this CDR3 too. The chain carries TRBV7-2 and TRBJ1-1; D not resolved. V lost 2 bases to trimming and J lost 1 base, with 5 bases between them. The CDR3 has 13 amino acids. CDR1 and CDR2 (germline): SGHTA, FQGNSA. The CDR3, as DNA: TGTGCCAGCAGCTTACAGGAGAACACTGAAGCTTTCTTT. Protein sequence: CASSLQENTEAFF.

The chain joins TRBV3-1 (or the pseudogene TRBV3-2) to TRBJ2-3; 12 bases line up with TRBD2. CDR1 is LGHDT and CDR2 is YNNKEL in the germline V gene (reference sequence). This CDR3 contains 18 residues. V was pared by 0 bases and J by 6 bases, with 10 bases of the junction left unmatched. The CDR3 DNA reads TGTGCCAGCAGCCAAGATTGGGCTAGCGGGGGGGCCACGGATACGCAGTATTTT. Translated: CASSQDWASGGATDTQYF.

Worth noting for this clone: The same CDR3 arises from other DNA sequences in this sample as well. The CDR3 here is CASSLEGGSGNTIYF. The CDR3, as DNA: TGTGCCAGCAGCTTAGAGGGGGGGTCCGGAAACACCATATATTTT. This rearrangement joins TRBV11-2 to TRBJ1-3; possible D gene TRBD1, 5 bases. The CDR3 runs 15 residues. V was trimmed by 0 bases and J by 4 bases, leaving 10 bases between them. Germline loops: CDR1 SGHAT, CDR2 FQNNGV. The whole variable domain, filled in from reference TRBV11-2 and TRBJ1-3, reads EAGVAQSPRYKIIEKRQSVAFWCNPISGHATLYWYQQILGQGPKLLIQFQNNGVVDDSQLPKDRFSAERLKGVDSTLKIQPAKLEDSAVYLCASSLEGGSGNTIYFGEGSWLTVV.

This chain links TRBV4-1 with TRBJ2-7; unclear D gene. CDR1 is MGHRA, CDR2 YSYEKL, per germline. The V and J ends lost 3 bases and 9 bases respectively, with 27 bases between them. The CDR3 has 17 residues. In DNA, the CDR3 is TGCGCCAGCAGCCATATCTCCGGTCCATCCTTACCTACGAGGCAGTACTTC. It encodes CASSHISGPSLPTRQYF.

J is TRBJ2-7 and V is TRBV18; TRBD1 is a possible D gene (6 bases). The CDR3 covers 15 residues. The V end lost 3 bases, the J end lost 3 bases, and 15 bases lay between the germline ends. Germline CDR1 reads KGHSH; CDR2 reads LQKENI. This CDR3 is CASSPLGQPHYEQYF. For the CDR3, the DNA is TGTGCCAGCTCACCTCTAGGACAGCCCCACTACGAGCAGTACTTC.

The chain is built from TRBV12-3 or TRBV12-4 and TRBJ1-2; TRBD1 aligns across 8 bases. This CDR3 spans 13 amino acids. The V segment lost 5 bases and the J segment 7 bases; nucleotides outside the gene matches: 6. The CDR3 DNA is TGTGCCAGCAGTCCGACAGGGGTTGGTGGCTACACCTTC. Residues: CASSPTGVGGYTF.

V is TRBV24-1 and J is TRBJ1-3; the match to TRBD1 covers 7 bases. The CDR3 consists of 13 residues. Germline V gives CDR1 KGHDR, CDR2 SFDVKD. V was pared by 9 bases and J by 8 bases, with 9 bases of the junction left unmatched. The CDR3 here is CATGQGDRDTIYF. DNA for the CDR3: TGTGCCACCGGGCAGGGGGACCGGGACACCATATATTTT.

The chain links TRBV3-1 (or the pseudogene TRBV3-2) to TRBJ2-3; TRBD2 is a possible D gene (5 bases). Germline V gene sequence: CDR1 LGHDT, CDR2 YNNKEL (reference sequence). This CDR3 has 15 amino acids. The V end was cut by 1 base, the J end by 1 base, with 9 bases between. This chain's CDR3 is CASSQVAGGTDTQYF. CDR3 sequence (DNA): TGTGCCAGCAGCCAAGTAGCCGGGGGCACAGATACGCAGTATTTT.

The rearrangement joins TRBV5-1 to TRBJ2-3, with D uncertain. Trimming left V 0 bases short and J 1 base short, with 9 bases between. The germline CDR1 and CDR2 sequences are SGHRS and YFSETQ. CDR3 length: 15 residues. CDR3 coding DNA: TGCGCCAGCAGCTTGGACAGCCCTGGCACAGATACGCAGTATTTT. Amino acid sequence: CASSLDSPGTDTQYF.

The CDR3 sequence is CAWDRGRGSPLHF. In DNA, the CDR3 is TGTGCCTGGGACAGGGGGCGCGGGTCACCCCTCCACTTT. This chain links TRBV30 with TRBJ1-6; 10 nucleotides agree with TRBD1. Germline loops: CDR1 GTSNPN, CDR2 SVGIG (reference sequence). J was trimmed by 10 bases and V by 5 bases; bases with no gene match: 5. The CDR3 runs to 13 residues.

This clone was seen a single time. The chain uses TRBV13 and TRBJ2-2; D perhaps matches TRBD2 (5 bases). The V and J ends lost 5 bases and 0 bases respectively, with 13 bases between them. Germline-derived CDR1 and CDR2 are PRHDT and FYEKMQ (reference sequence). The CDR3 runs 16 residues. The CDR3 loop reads CASSDDYNPNTGELFF. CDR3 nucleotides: TGTGCCAGCAGCGATGACTATAACCCGAACACCGGGGAGCTGTTTTTT.

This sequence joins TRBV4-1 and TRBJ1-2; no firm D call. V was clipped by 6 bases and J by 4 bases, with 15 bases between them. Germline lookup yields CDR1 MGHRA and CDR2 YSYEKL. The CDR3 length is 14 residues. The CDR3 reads CASRAVGSLYGYTF. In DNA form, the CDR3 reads TGCGCCAGCAGGGCGGTTGGGTCCCTCTATGGCTACACCTTC.

CDR3 sequence reads: CAWNRGGHGNTGELFF. CDR3 DNA: TGTGCCTGGAATCGGGGGGGACACGGAAACACCGGGGAGCTGTTTTTT. The V and J genes are TRBV30 and TRBJ2-2, with 8 bases lining up with TRBD2. Unmatched junction bases numbered 9, after V lost 4 bases and J lost 2 bases. Looked up from germline, CDR1 is GTSNPN and CDR2 is SVGIG (reference sequence). The CDR3 consists of 16 residues.

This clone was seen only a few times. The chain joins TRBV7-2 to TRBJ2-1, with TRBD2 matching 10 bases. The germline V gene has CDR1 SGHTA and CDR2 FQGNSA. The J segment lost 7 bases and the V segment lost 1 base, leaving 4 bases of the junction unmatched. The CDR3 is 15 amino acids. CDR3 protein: CASSLGSGGQNEQFF. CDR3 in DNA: TGTGCCAGCAGCTTAGGTAGCGGGGGGCAGAATGAGCAGTTCTTC.

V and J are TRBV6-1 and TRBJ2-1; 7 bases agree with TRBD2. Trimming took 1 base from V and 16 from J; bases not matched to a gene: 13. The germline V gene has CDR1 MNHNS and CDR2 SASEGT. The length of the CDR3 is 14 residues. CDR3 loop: CASSEGEAGDRKFF. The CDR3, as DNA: TGTGCCAGCAGTGAAGGGGAGGCGGGGGATCGGAAATTCTTC.

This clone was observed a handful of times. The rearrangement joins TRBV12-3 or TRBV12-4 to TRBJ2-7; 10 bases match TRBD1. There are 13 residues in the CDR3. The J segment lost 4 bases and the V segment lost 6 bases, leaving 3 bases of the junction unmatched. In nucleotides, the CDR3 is TGTGCCAGCAGCGGACAGGGGGTTTACGAGCAGTACTTC. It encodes CASSGQGVYEQYF.

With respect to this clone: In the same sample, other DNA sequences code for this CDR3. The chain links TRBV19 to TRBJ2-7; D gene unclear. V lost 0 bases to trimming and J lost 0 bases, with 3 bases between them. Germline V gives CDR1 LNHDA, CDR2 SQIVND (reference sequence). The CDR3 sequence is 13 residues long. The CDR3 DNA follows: TGTGCCAGTAGTATAGACAGCTCCTACGAGCAGTACTTC. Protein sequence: CASSIDSSYEQYF.

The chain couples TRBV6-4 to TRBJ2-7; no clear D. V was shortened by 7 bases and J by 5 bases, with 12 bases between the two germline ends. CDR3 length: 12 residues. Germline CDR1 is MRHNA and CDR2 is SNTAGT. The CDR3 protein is CASTLRIDEQYF. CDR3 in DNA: TGTGCCAGCACACTCAGGATAGACGAGCAGTACTTC.

For the CDR3, the DNA is TGTGCCAGTAGTAGCCGGGACAGACACAATGAGCAGTTCTTC. It codes for CASSSRDRHNEQFF. J is TRBJ2-1 and V is TRBV19, with 7 bases matching TRBD1. The junction had 5 bases not matched to a gene; V was cut back by 4 bases and J by 5 bases. CDR1 and CDR2 from the germline V gene are LNHDA and SQIVND (reference sequence). The CDR3 runs 14 residues. The variable domain in full, with the rest retrieved from reference TRBV19 and TRBJ2-1, is DGGITQSPKYLFRKEGQNVTLSCEQNLNHDAMYWYRQDPGQGLRLIYYSQIVNDFQKGDIAEGYSVSREKKESFPLTVTSAQKNPTAFYLCASSSRDRHNEQFFGPGTRLTVL.

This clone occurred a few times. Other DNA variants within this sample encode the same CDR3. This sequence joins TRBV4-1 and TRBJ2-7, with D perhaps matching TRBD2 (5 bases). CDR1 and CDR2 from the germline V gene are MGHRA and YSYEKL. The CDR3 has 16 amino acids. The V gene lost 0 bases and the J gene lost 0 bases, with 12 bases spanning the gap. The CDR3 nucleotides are TGCGCCAGCAGCCAAGATTCCGGGAACCCCTCCTACGAGCAGTACTTC. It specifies CASSQDSGNPSYEQYF.

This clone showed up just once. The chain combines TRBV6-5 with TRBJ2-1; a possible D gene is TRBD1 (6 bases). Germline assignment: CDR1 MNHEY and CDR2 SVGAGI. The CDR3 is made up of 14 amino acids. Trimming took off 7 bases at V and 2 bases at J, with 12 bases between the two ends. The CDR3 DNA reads TGTGCCAGCACATCCGGACAGACCTACAATGAGCAGTTCTTC. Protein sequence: CASTSGQTYNEQFF.

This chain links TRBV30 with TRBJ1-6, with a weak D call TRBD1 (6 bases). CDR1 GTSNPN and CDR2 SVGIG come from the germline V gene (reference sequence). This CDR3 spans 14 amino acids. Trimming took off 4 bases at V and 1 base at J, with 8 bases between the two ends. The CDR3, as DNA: TGTGCCTGGACACAGGGTTCCTATAATTCACCCCTCCACTTT. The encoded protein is CAWTQGSYNSPLHF. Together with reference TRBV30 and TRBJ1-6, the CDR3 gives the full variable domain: SQTIHQWPATLVQPVGSPLSLECTVEGTSNPNLYWYRQAAGRGLQLLFYSVGIGQISSEVPQNLSASRPQDRQFILSSKKLLLSDSGFYLCAWTQGSYNSPLHFGNGTRLTVT.

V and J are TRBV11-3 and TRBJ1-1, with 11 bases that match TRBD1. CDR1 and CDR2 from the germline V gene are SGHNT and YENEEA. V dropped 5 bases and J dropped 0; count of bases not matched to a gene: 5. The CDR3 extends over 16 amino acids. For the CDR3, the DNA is TGTGCCAGCAGCCCGCGGACAGGGGGCCTGAACACTGAAGCTTTCTTT. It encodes CASSPRTGGLNTEAFF.

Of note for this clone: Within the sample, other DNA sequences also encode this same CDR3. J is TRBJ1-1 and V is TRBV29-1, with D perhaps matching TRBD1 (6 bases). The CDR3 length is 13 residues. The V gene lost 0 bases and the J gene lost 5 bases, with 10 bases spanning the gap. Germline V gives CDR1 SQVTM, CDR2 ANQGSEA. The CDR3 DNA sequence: TGCAGCGTTGAAGAAGGGGGAGGGACTGAAGCTTTCTTT. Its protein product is CSVEEGGGTEAFF.